The present TCR beta chain was sequenced within a study of blood T cells in healthy people across ages. Study findings and constraints: TCR beta diversity per million T cells fell roughly linearly with age.

CDR3 size: 15 residues. Germline V gene lookup returns CDR1 SGHRS and CDR2 YFSETQ. The trim removed 4 bases at V and 3 bases at J, leaving 10 bases unmatched. As to this clonotype: The antigen is not known.

Together with a sample-barcoded 5' primer, a J-beta primer mix was included in a second PCR lasting about 6 to 12 cycles. Each cDNA molecule, via a template-switch adaptor with 12 random nucleotides, was tagged. In TCRdb, the 5' RACE reads were re-called with MiXCR into one record per CDR3 protein. The sample holds more than 600,000 distinct CDR3 sequences; 25% are singletons and the top ten take 9.4%. This same sample was also part of a study on T cells of mothers and their children. That source reports: Slightly, though not significantly, more overlap was seen in related than in unrelated mother-child pairs.

The chain uses TRBV5-1 and TRBJ2-7; 7 bases match TRBD1. The clonotype originates from a boy between 10 and 17 years old in good health. The specimen was blood. In nucleotides, the CDR3 is TGCGCCAGCAGCCCACGACAGGGTTTGAACTACGAGCAGTACTTC. Protein sequence: CASSPRQGLNYEQYF.